The rows below give T cell receptor beta chains drawn from one sample of a study of blood T cell repertoires in COVID-19. This table comes from immunoSEQ multiplex PCR, and its TCRdb copy is limited to in-frame clones, with some not included. Found here are roughly 140,000 clones, approximately 86% of them singletons; the top ten hold under 3.5%. Material for sequencing was peripheral blood. The receptors shown here come from a man between 65 and 85 years old with acute or convalescent COVID-19. CDR3s include the opening cysteine and the closing phenylalanine or tryptophan. Size values are once, few and many counts, or a class for expanded clones, and some rows have none.

J gene: TRBJ1-1
clone size: -
V gene: TRBV3-1/TRBV3-2
CDR3 protein: CASSQDRGRAVNTEAFF

J gene: TRBJ2-5
clone size: -
V gene: TRBV12-3/TRBV12-4
CDR3 protein: CASRWTSGAQYF

J gene: TRBJ2-1
clone size: -
V gene: TRBV4-1
CDR3 protein: CASSQWGGWEQFF

J gene: TRBJ2-7
clone size: -
V gene: TRBV5-4
CDR3 protein: CASRAAGEVYEQYF

J gene: TRBJ1-4
clone size: -
V gene: TRBV6-5
CDR3 protein: CASSRAGTNEKLFF

J gene: TRBJ2-3
clone size: -
V gene: TRBV4-3
CDR3 protein: CASSQDGGGGITDTQYF

J gene: TRBJ2-6
clone size: -
V gene: TRBV5-6
CDR3 protein: CASSFRDSPTSGANVLTF

J gene: TRBJ1-2
clone size: -
V gene: TRBV6-2/TRBV6-3
CDR3 protein: CASSYSTGGYGYTF

J gene: TRBJ2-1
clone size: -
V gene: TRBV19
CDR3 protein: CASSTLAGGPDEQFF

J gene: TRBJ1-2
clone size: -
V gene: TRBV19
CDR3 protein: CASTLGQSSWDGYTF

J gene: TRBJ2-1
clone size: -
V gene: TRBV28
CDR3 protein: CASSTTGDEQFF

J gene: TRBJ2-1
clone size: -
V gene: TRBV18
CDR3 protein: CASSPIRGGSYNEQFF

J gene: TRBJ2-1
clone size: -
V gene: TRBV5-6
CDR3 protein: CASRDLAGVDNEQFF

J gene: TRBJ2-1
clone size: -
V gene: TRBV11-1
CDR3 protein: CASSLTSGFYNEQFF

J gene: TRBJ2-1
clone size: -
V gene: TRBV24-1
CDR3 protein: CATGGQGLDEQFF

J gene: TRBJ2-3
clone size: -
V gene: TRBV20-1
CDR3 protein: CSASRGREGTDTQYF

J gene: TRBJ1-2
clone size: -
V gene: TRBV5-1
CDR3 protein: CASSLDRGFDGYTF

J gene: TRBJ2-1
clone size: -
V gene: TRBV7-8
CDR3 protein: CASSRGTGVPGNEQFF

J gene: TRBJ2-7
clone size: -
V gene: TRBV4-3
CDR3 protein: CASSQGAQGIPEQYF

J gene: TRBJ2-1
clone size: -
V gene: TRBV5-6
CDR3 protein: CASSLEGVAGVEQFF

J gene: TRBJ2-4
clone size: -
V gene: TRBV4-2
CDR3 protein: CASSLLGQGMTDIQYF

J gene: TRBJ2-2
clone size: -
V gene: TRBV19
CDR3 protein: CASSRPPRGPNTGELFF

J gene: TRBJ2-1
clone size: -
V gene: TRBV9
CDR3 protein: CASSVVGGPYNEQFF

J gene: TRBJ1-1
clone size: -
V gene: TRBV4-1
CDR3 protein: CASSQARTVGSYTEAFF

J gene: TRBJ1-5
clone size: -
V gene: TRBV14
CDR3 protein: CASSQGLNQPQHF

J gene: TRBJ1-4
clone size: -
V gene: TRBV5-6
CDR3 protein: CASTYTTGSDKLFF

J gene: TRBJ2-1
clone size: -
V gene: TRBV7-2
CDR3 protein: CASSLARLAGVGNEQFF

J gene: TRBJ1-6
clone size: once
V gene: TRBV30
CDR3 protein: CAWSAWVPGVNSPLHF

J gene: TRBJ2-1
clone size: -
V gene: TRBV18
CDR3 protein: CASSPVTSGRRNEQFF

J gene: TRBJ2-7
clone size: -
V gene: TRBV5-5
CDR3 protein: CASSLGGTGYEQYF

J gene: TRBJ2-7
clone size: -
V gene: TRBV5-1
CDR3 protein: CASSLGVTSEQYF

J gene: TRBJ2-2
clone size: -
V gene: TRBV19
CDR3 protein: CASSIGTGMYTGELFF

J gene: TRBJ2-1
clone size: -
V gene: TRBV7-3
CDR3 protein: CASSTRQGGGEQFF

J gene: TRBJ2-3
clone size: -
V gene: TRBV6-6
CDR3 protein: CASSYSRPSHTDTQYF

J gene: TRBJ1-6
clone size: -
V gene: TRBV4-2
CDR3 protein: CASSQDSGVNSPLHF

J gene: TRBJ2-1
clone size: -
V gene: TRBV29-1
CDR3 protein: CSVERESYNEQFF

J gene: TRBJ2-1
clone size: few
V gene: TRBV6-2/TRBV6-3
CDR3 protein: CASSTRQGHEQFF

J gene: TRBJ2-5
clone size: once
V gene: TRBV5-4
CDR3 protein: CASSASTGRETQYF

J gene: TRBJ2-7
clone size: -
V gene: TRBV28
CDR3 protein: CASSSTGVEQYF

J gene: TRBJ2-3
clone size: -
V gene: TRBV9
CDR3 protein: CASSAGLAPSDTQYF

J gene: TRBJ2-5
clone size: -
V gene: TRBV28
CDR3 protein: CASSLGGRETQYF

J gene: TRBJ2-5
clone size: -
V gene: TRBV19
CDR3 protein: CASSTGGSRQETQYF

J gene: TRBJ2-4
clone size: -
V gene: TRBV28
CDR3 protein: CASSFGVQGKNIQYF

J gene: TRBJ1-5
clone size: -
V gene: TRBV28
CDR3 protein: CASSLLQFPQHF

J gene: TRBJ2-7
clone size: -
V gene: TRBV6-5
CDR3 protein: CASNAGQVTYEQYF

J gene: TRBJ1-2
clone size: -
V gene: TRBV2
CDR3 protein: CASRVDTDYGYTF

J gene: TRBJ2-1
clone size: -
V gene: TRBV18
CDR3 protein: CASSPWTSGSNEQFF

J gene: TRBJ2-2
clone size: -
V gene: TRBV29-1
CDR3 protein: CSVGDSGELFF

J gene: TRBJ1-4
clone size: -
V gene: TRBV19
CDR3 protein: CASSRRDAEKLFF

J gene: TRBJ2-5
clone size: -
V gene: TRBV5-3
CDR3 protein: CARSVELTEPAPSGRGETQYF

J gene: TRBJ2-7
clone size: -
V gene: TRBV9
CDR3 protein: CASSVVAGGAHEQYF

J gene: TRBJ2-1
clone size: -
V gene: TRBV9
CDR3 protein: CASSVSGIRDLYNEQFF

J gene: TRBJ2-5
clone size: -
V gene: TRBV7-6
CDR3 protein: CASSWDREETQYF

J gene: TRBJ2-2
clone size: -
V gene: TRBV11-2
CDR3 protein: CASSLGLWNTGELFF

J gene: TRBJ2-7
clone size: -
V gene: TRBV21-1
CDR3 protein: CASSKCRGPSYEQYF

J gene: TRBJ2-7
clone size: -
V gene: TRBV5-1
CDR3 protein: CASSLFGGTSGSAHEQYF

J gene: TRBJ2-1
clone size: -
V gene: TRBV4-1
CDR3 protein: CASSPTSGRGNEQFF

J gene: TRBJ2-7
clone size: -
V gene: TRBV3-1/TRBV3-2
CDR3 protein: CASSQDIGVVDSYEQYF

J gene: TRBJ2-3
clone size: -
V gene: TRBV29-1
CDR3 protein: CSVDGGGGDTQYF

J gene: TRBJ2-1
clone size: -
V gene: TRBV14
CDR3 protein: CASSHSLAGGPYNEQFF